One and the same sample provided the 8 T cell receptor beta chains below, sequenced in a study of blood T cell repertoires in COVID-19. The method was immunoSEQ multiplex PCR; TCRdb's version includes in-frame clones alone and lacks a portion of them. Of about 21,000 clones detected, 83% appear once; the ten largest clones hold about 6.7%. The material sequenced was peripheral blood. The receptors stem from a human donor in a cohort sampled during active COVID-19.

The chain combines TRBV5-1 with TRBJ2-7; TRBD2 matches 9 bases. From germline, CDR1 is SGHRS and CDR2 YFSETQ. The CDR3 runs 16 residues. Trimming cost V 0 bases and J 7 bases; bases outside gene matches: 11. CDR3 amino acids: CASSLGSGGGAGEQYF. As DNA, the CDR3 is TGCGCCAGCAGCTTGGGTAGCGGGGGAGGCGCGGGGGAGCAGTACTTC.

The V call is TRBV4-2, the J call TRBJ1-4, with D possibly TRBD1 on 5 matching bases. Germline CDR1 and CDR2: LGHNA and YNFKEQ. Trimming removed 0 bases at V and 8 bases at J, with 16 bases between. This CDR3 is 16 amino acids long. The CDR3 protein is CASSQDGYGGGEKLFF. DNA of the CDR3: TGTGCCAGCAGCCAAGATGGGTACGGGGGTGGAGAAAAACTGTTTTTT.

The chain combines TRBV4-1 with TRBJ2-7, with TRBD2 matching over 7 bases. The CDR3 contains 18 residues. The V segment lost 0 bases and the J segment 2 bases; nucleotides outside the gene matches: 13. Germline V gene sequence: CDR1 MGHRA, CDR2 YSYEKL. The CDR3 loop is CASSQEPPLGGSTYEQYF. The CDR3 DNA reads as TGCGCCAGCAGCCAAGAACCTCCACTGGGAGGGTCGACCTACGAGCAGTACTTC.

This clone was detected a few times. In nucleotides, the CDR3 is TGTGCCAGCAGCTTGGCCAGGGACAGGGGATCTTCTAGCACTGAAGCTTTCTTT. This sequence encodes CASSLARDRGSSSTEAFF. J is TRBJ1-1 and V is TRBV5-5; 10 bases agree with TRBD1. V trimming: 0 bases; J trimming: 4 bases; junction bases outside the gene matches: 12. Germline-derived CDR1 and CDR2 are SGHKS and YYEKEE (reference sequence). The CDR3 is 18 amino acids.

V and J are TRBV19 and TRBJ1-4, with D possibly matching TRBD1 (5 bases). Germline CDR1 and CDR2: LNHDA and SQIVND (reference sequence). V was clipped by 3 bases and J by 5 bases, with 19 bases between them. This CDR3 has 17 amino acids. The DNA for the CDR3 is TGTGCCAGTAGTATCCTTATCGTCCAGGGTTCGAATGAAAAACTGTTTTTT. Its translation is CASSILIVQGSNEKLFF.

CDR3 DNA: TGTGCCATTGGACTACCCGCTAGCACAGATACGCAGTATTTT. Amino acid sequence: CAIGLPASTDTQYF. V gene TRBV28 combines with J gene TRBJ2-3; possibly TRBD2 for D (6 bases). CDR3 length: 14 residues. Trimming took 10 bases from V and 0 from J, leaving 14 bases between them. The V gene's germline CDR1 is MDHEN and CDR2 SYDVKM.

The chain joins TRBV2 to TRBJ2-5; 10 positions agree with TRBD1. CDR1 is SNHLY, CDR2 FYNNEI, per germline. V shed 6 bases, J shed 5 bases, and the junction held 3 bases outside the gene matches. The CDR3 contains 13 residues. The CDR3 is CASRPGQGETQYF. The CDR3 DNA sequence: TGTGCCAGCAGACCGGGACAGGGGGAGACCCAGTACTTC.

The rearrangement uses TRBV5-1 and TRBJ1-2; TRBD1 matches at 7 bases. The CDR3 runs to 15 residues. Germline CDR1 SGHRS, CDR2 YFSETQ. V trimming: 2 bases; J trimming: 6 bases; junction bases outside the gene matches: 10. CDR3 loop: CASSFTGAPKDGYTF. Here the CDR3 DNA reads TGCGCCAGCAGCTTTACAGGGGCGCCAAAGGATGGCTACACCTTC. The complete variable domain, with remaining parts taken from reference TRBV5-1 and TRBJ1-2, reads KAGVTQTPRYLIKTRGQQVTLSCSPISGHRSVSWYQQTPGQGLQFLFEYFSETQRNKGNFPGRFSGRQFSNSRSEMNVSTLELGDSALYLCASSFTGAPKDGYTFGSGTRLTVV.